This T cell receptor (beta chain) was captured by sequencing in a study of T-cell reconstitution after alpha-beta-depleted transplantation in children (dated by TCRdb to about 2016). A note on the overall study: Using TCR repertoire profiling, the study followed T-cell immune reconstitution in a quantitative way in children after TCRalphabeta/CD19-depleted allogeneic hematopoietic cell transplantation.

The intended sense of this specimen's treatment or condition label: allogeneic hematopoietic cell transplantation with graft depleted of TCRalphabeta T cells and CD19 B cells. The children who served as transplant recipients had been given grafts of TCRalphabeta/CD19-depleted allogeneic hematopoietic cells. From the cysteine through the phenylalanine, the CDR3 covers 18 amino acids. Just CDR3 DNA is preserved here, 54 bases in frame from base 1. Sequences SGHRS (CDR1) and YFSETQ (CDR2) are obtained from the germline V gene. V is pared back by 0 bases and J by 6 bases, with 23 bases lying between the germline termini. The study at large found these results: The apparently early alphabetaT-cell count recovery about two months after transplant was reportedly dependent on only several hundred rapidly expanded clones derived from non-depleted graft cells. In some patients, the high TCRbeta diversity seen at day 60 was put down to recipient T cells and intrathymic progenitors that had survived conditioning. Hyperexpanded clone frequencies declined over subsequent months; after one year, T-cell counts and TCRbeta diversity were mostly attributed to newly produced T cells.

Library method: PCR. TCRdb names Illumina HiSeq 2500 as the instrument used. TCR libraries were prepared with molecular barcoding, using unique molecular identifiers to normalize TCRbeta repertoire quantification. In-frame beta chains were kept once TCRdb had trimmed the public reads at Q25 with fastp and called clones with MiXCR. Identical CDR3 proteins give one entry, which carries the most common genes and DNA. Here the sample has about 540,000 distinct CDR3 sequences; 25% to 30% occur a single time. Together, the top ten hold around a third of the sample. This clonotype has a single count. This receptor's antigen is unknown. No base quality information exists; no much larger clone differs at one position.

The sequencing here drew on PBMCs, taken before TCRalphabeta/CD19-depleted stem cell transplant. The clonotype originates from a boy under two years old with Wiskott-Aldrich syndrome, due to receive a stem cell transplant. The rearrangement joined TRBV5-1 to TRBJ2-3; the D gene assignment is perhaps TRBD1 or TRBD2, with each matching 5 bases. CDR3 protein: CASSLATPGPQNADTQYF. DNA sequence: TGCGCCAGCAGCTTGGCAACCCCGGGACCACAGAACGCGGATACGCAGTATTTT. The CDR3 plus the reference TRBV5-1 and TRBJ2-3 genes for the other parts give the full variable domain: KAGVTQTPRYLIKTRGQQVTLSCSPISGHRSVSWYQQTPGQGLQFLFEYFSETQRNKGNFPGRFSGRQFSNSRSEMNVSTLELGDSALYLCASSLATPGPQNADTQYFGPGTRLTVL.